The text below deals with one TCR beta chain. Its antigen remains unknown. The repertoire was sequenced with immunoSEQ multiplex PCR; TCRdb's copy has only in-frame clones and lacks some. In the table there are approximately 30,000 clones, roughly 74% of which are singletons. This entry belongs to a study of vaccination effects on CD4 cells after COVID-19. As for the study in general: After the second dose, samples were taken at median day 72.

Cultured cells yielded isolated CD4+ T cells after 10 to 11 days. Either the mRNA-1273 or the BNT162b2 vaccine was given to participants as two doses. Half-medium changes using IL-2 medium occurred on days 3 and 7. CDR1 and CDR2 from the germline V gene are SGHRS and YFSETQ. The CDR3 extends over 13 amino acids. V lost 2 bases, J lost 2 bases, and 7 bases lay in between. Regarding the study as a whole: Cross-reactivity with common cold coronaviruses was shown by only 1 of 255 vaccine-induced clones in healthy vaccinees.

This chain uses TRBV5-1 with TRBJ1-2, with D possibly TRBD1 on 6 matching bases. The source is a human donor who received a COVID-19 vaccine. Sequences were derived from CD4+ T cells from PBMCs cultured without peptide, sampled after COVID-19 vaccination. Here the CDR3 reads CASSFQGNYGYTF. CDR3 bases: TGCGCCAGCAGCTTTCAGGGGAACTATGGCTACACCTTC. The entire variable domain, with the rest obtained from reference TRBV5-1 and TRBJ1-2, is as follows: KAGVTQTPRYLIKTRGQQVTLSCSPISGHRSVSWYQQTPGQGLQFLFEYFSETQRNKGNFPGRFSGRQFSNSRSEMNVSTLELGDSALYLCASSFQGNYGYTFGSGTRLTVV.